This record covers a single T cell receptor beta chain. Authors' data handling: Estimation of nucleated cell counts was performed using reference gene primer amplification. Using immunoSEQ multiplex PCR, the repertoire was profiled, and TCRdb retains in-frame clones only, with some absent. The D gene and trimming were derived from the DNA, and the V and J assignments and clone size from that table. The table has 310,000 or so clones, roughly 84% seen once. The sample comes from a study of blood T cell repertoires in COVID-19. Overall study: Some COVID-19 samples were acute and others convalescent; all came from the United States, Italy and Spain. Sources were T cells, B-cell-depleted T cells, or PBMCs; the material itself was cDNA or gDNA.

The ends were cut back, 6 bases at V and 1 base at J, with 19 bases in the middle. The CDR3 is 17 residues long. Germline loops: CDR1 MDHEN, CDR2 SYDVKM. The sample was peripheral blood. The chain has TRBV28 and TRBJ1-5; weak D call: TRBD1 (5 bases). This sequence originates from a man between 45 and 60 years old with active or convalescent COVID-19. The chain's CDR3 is CASSSLAQVGSNQPQHF. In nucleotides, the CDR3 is TGTGCCAGCAGCAGCCTTGCACAGGTCGGGAGCAATCAGCCCCAGCATTTT.